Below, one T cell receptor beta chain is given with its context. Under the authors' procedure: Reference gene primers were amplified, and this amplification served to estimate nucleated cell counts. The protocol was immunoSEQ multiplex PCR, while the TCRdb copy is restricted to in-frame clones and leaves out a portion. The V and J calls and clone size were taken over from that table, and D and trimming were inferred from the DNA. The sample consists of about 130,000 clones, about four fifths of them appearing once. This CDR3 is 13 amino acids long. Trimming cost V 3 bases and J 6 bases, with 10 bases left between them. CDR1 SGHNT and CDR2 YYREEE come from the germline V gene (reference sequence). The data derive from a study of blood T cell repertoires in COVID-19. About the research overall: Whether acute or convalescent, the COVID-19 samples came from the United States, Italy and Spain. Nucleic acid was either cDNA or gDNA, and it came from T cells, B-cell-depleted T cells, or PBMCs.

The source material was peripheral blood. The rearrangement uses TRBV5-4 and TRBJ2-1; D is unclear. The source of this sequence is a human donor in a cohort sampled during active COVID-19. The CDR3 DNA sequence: TGTGCCAGCAGCTCTGACACCATCAATGAGCAGTTCTTC. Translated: CASSSDTINEQFF. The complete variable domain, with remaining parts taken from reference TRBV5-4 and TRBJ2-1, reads ETGVTQSPTHLIKTRGQQVTLRCSSQSGHNTVSWYQQALGQGPQFIFQYYREEENGRGNFPPRFSGLQFPNYSSELNVNALELDDSALYLCASSSDTINEQFFGPGTRLTVL.